This T cell receptor beta chain was captured in a study of T cells in Graves' hyperthyroidism and ophthalmopathy. About the research overall: Pretreatment peripheral blood was obtained at initial diagnosis. Regarding the study as a whole: Most thyroid clonotypes that were expanded above 0.001 also turned up in blood.

Regions amplified from RNA transcripts were the TCR beta CDR3 regions. The study used the HTBI primer set for a first-round RT-PCR of the TCR CDR3. TCRdb itself ran the multiplex PCR reads through MiXCR, one entry per CDR3 protein. The profile covers hundreds of thousands of distinct CDR3 sequences, with roughly 18% appearing a single time and approximately 15% taken by the ten largest. This clonotype was found many times. The antigen is not known. Lactation, pregnancy, other autoimmune disease or uncontrolled infection excluded patients. The source of this sequence is a woman younger than 35 with Graves' ophthalmopathy. The sequenced material came from blood.

Here the CDR3 DNA reads TGTGCCAGCAGCCCCAAGCCCCAGGGAATCCACGAGCAGTACTTC. This codes for CASSPKPQGIHEQYF. This chain uses TRBV7-9 with TRBJ2-7; D is possibly TRBD1 (5 bases). Trimming took off 5 bases at V and 5 bases at J, with 19 bases between the two ends. Germline V lookup: CDR1 SEHNR, CDR2 FQNEAQ (reference sequence). The CDR3 extends over 15 amino acids. The variable domain in full, completed from reference TRBV7-9 and TRBJ2-7, reads DTGVSQNPRHKITKRGQNVTFRCDPISEHNRLYWYRQTLGQGPEFLTYFQNEAQLEKSRLLSDRFSAERPKGSFSTLEIQRTEQGDSAMYLCASSPKPQGIHEQYFGPGTRLTVT.